This TCR beta chain comes out of a study of blood T cell repertoires in COVID-19. In germline, CDR1 is KGHSH, CDR2 LQKENI. V was trimmed by 4 bases and J by 5 bases, leaving 14 bases between them. CDR3 length: 14 residues. Some clones are missing from TCRdb's copy, which holds only in-frame ones; the method was immunoSEQ multiplex PCR. The table shows a few hundred thousand clones, with around 89% occurring only once. This receptor was taken from a woman aged 55 to 70 with COVID-19, enrolled during active disease. The source material was peripheral blood. The chain combines TRBV18 with TRBJ1-2; a weak D match, TRBD1 (6 bases). The CDR3 DNA is TGTGCCAGCTCACTAGGACAGCCCGCATATGGCTACACCTTC. It codes for CASSLGQPAYGYTF. Variable domain in full (rest from reference TRBV18 and TRBJ1-2): NAGVMQNPRHLVRRRGQEARLRCSPMKGHSHVYWYRQLPEEGLKFMVYLQKENIIDESGMPKERFSAEFPKEGPSILRIQQVVRGDSAAYFCASSLGQPAYGYTFGSGTRLTVV.